This T cell receptor beta chain was found in a study of response to subunit inactivated influenza vaccine. A note on this clonotype: Its target is unknown.

V was clipped by 0 bases and J by 5 bases, with 22 bases between them. The V gene's germline CDR1 is LGHNA and CDR2 YNFKEQ. The CDR3 has 18 amino acids. TCRdb recomputed calls from the RT-PCR reads with MiXCR, one row per CDR3 protein. Here the sample spans approximately 680,000 distinct CDR3 sequences, about 15% being singletons. Study results and caveats: The authors put forward the suggestion that each seasonal influenza vaccination may bring in only a limited number of new T cells.

Sequenced material: PBMCs from blood, taken roughly 12 days after vaccination. V usage is TRBV4-2 and J usage is TRBJ1-2; no clear D. The receptor was derived from a man between 50 and 59 years old who received an inactivated influenza vaccine. CDR3 in DNA: TGTGCCAGCAGCCAAGATCCAGGATCTTCTTCTATAGTATATGGCTACACCTTC. It is translated as CASSQDPGSSSIVYGYTF.